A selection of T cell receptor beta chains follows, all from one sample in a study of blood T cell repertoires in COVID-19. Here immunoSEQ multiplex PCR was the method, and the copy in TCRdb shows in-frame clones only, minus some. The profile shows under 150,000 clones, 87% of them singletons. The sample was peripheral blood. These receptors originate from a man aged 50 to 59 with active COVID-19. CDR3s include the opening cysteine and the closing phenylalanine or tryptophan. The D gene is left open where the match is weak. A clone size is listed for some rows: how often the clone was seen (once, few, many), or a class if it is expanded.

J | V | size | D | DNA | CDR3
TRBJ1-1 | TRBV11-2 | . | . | TGTGCCAGCAGCTCTTCACACCCTGAAGCTTTCTTT | CASSSSHPEAFF
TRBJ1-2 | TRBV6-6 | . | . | TGTGCCAGCAGTATCCGGGGTGGGGTCGGAGGTGGCTACACCTTC | CASSIRGGVGGGYTF
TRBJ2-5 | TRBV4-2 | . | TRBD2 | TGTGCCAGCAGCCAAGAGGGGCGGGGGTCAGGGGAGACCCAGTACTTC | CASSQEGRGSGETQYF
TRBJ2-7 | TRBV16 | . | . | TGTGCCAGCGGAGTACGGTACGAGCAGTACTTC | CASGVRYEQYF
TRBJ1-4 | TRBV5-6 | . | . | TGTGCCAGCAGCTTGGCCCAGGGTATTGGAAAACTGTTTTTT | CASSLAQGIGKLFF
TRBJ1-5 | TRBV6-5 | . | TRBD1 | TGTGCCAGCAGTCCCGGGACAGGGAATCAGCCCCAGCATTTT | CASSPGTGNQPQHF
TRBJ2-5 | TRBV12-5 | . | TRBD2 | TGTGCTAGTGGCCCCCAGGGAGGGCGGGAGACCCAGTACTTC | CASGPQGGRETQYF
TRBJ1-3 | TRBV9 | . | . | TGTGCCAGCAGCTGGGGTCAGGGTGATGGAAACACCATATATTTT | CASSWGQGDGNTIYF
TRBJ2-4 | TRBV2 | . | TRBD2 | TGTGCCAGCTTAGGGACTAGCGGGGGAAACATTCAGTACTTC | CASLGTSGGNIQYF
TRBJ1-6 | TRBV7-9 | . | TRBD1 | TGTGCCAGCAGCCAAAGGACAGGGGGTAATTCACCCCTCCACTTT | CASSQRTGGNSPLHF
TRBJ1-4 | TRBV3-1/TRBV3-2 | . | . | TGTGCCAGCGGCTCCAACAGGGAAGCTAATGAAAAACTGTTTTTT | CASGSNREANEKLFF
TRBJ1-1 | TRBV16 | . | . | TGTGCCAGCAGCCAATATTTGGGGGGAGCTTTCTTT | CASSQYLGGAFF
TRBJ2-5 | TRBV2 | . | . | TGTGCCAGCAGTGGGGGAGGTCCTAGCAAGACCCAGTACTTC | CASSGGGPSKTQYF
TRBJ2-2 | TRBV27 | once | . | TGTGCCAGCAGTTCCTCCGGGACACGAAGTACCGGGGAGCTGTTTTTT | CASSSSGTRSTGELFF
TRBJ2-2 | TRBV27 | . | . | TGTGCCACCCGACCCCGGGGAAGCACCGGGGAGCTGTTTTTT | CATRPRGSTGELFF
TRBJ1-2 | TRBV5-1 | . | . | TGCGCCAGCAGCTTGGGTGAGACAAACTATGGCTACACCTTC | CASSLGETNYGYTF
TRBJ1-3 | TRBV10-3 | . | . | TGTGCCATCAGTGGACAGGTCTCTGGAAACACCATATATTTT | CAISGQVSGNTIYF
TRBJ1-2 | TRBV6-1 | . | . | TGTGCCAGCAGTGGGAGGAGACCGGTAGTTAACTATGGCTACACCTTC | CASSGRRPVVNYGYTF
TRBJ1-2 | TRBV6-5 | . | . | TGTGCCAGCACCACCCCGGGGGGCCTCAGTGGCTACACCTTC | CASTTPGGLSGYTF
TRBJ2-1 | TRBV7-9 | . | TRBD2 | TGTGCCAGCAGCTTAAGTTTTTCCGGGGGGGCTAGGGATGAGCAGTTCTTC | CASSLSFSGGARDEQFF
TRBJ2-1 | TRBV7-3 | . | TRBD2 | TGTGCCAGCAGTCCACTAGCGGTCTCCTACAATGAGCAGTTCTTC | CASSPLAVSYNEQFF
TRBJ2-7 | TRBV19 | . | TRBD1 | TGTGCCAGTAGTATAATGGGGACAGGGAACGAGCAGTACTTC | CASSIMGTGNEQYF
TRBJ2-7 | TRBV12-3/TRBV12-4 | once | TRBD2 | TGTGCCAGCAGTGCTACCGGGGGGAAGCAGTACTTC | CASSATGGKQYF
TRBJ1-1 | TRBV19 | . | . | TGTGCCAGTAGAAGGGAGCTGAACACTGAAGCTTTCTTT | CASRRELNTEAFF
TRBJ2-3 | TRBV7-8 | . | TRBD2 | TGTGCCAGCAGCCCCAGAAAACTTATTCACAGCGGGGGGGCCGCCGATACGCAGTATTTT | CASSPRKLIHSGGAADTQYF
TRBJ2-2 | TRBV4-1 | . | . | TGCGCCAGCAGCCTGGGAGCAGGGAACACCGGGGAGCTGTTTTTT | CASSLGAGNTGELFF
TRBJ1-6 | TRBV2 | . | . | TGTGCCAGTGGGGCAGTTAATTCACCCCTCCACTTT | CASGAVNSPLHF
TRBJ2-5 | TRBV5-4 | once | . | TGTGCCAGCAGCCCCTCGGCCAGGGAAGGGGAGACCCAGTACTTC | CASSPSAREGETQYF
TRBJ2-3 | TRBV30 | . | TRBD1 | TGTGCCTGGAGAAGACAGGGCCGGGGAGATACGCAGTATTTT | CAWRRQGRGDTQYF
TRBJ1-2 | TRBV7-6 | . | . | TGTGCCAGCAGCTATCGGACAGATCACTATGGCTACACCTTC | CASSYRTDHYGYTF
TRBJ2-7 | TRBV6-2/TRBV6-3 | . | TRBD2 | TGTGCCAGCAGCGGGACTAGCGGGGGGAACGAGCAGTACTTC | CASSGTSGGNEQYF
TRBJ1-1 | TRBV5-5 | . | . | TGTGCCAGCATGAGGGACACTGAAGCTTTCTTT | CASMRDTEAFF
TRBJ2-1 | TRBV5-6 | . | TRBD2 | TGTGCCAGCAGCAAAAGCGGGGGGGCCTACAATGAGCAGTTCTTC | CASSKSGGAYNEQFF
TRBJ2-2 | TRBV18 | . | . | TGTGCCAGCTCACCGGAGCCAGGGGACACCGGGGAGCTGTTTTTT | CASSPEPGDTGELFF
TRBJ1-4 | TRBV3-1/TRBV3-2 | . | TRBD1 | TGTGCCAGCAGCCAAAGGACAGGGAATAATGAAAAACTGTTTTTT | CASSQRTGNNEKLFF
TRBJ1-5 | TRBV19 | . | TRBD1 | TGTGCCAGTAGTCCCCGATGGAGGGGGCTTCAGCCCCAGCATTTT | CASSPRWRGLQPQHF
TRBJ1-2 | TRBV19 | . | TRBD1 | TGTGCCAGTAGCCGAGCAGGGGGCTCCTATGGCTACACCTTC | CASSRAGGSYGYTF
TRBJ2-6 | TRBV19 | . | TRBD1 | TGTGCCAGTATCCCCAGCCGGGACAGGGGCCCCCACTCTGGGGCCAACGTCCTGACTTTC | CASIPSRDRGPHSGANVLTF
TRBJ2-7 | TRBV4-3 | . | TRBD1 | TGCGCCAGCAGCCAAGAGTGGTCGGGACAGGGGGCTTACGAGCAGTACTTC | CASSQEWSGQGAYEQYF
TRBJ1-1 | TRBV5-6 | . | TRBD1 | TGTGCCAGCAGCTCGGACAGGGGGCTGTCTGAAGCTTTCTTT | CASSSDRGLSEAFF
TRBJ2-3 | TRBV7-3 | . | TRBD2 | TGTGCCAGCAGCTTAGGAGCGGGGGGATTCACAGATACGCAGTATTTT | CASSLGAGGFTDTQYF
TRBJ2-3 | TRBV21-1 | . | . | TGTGCCAGCAGCTCAAGGCTAGTTGACTCCACCGATACGCAGTATTTT | CASSSRLVDSTDTQYF
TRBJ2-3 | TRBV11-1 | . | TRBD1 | TGTGCCAGCAGGGACAGGGAAGGTTTCGTGACAGATACGCAGTATTTT | CASRDREGFVTDTQYF
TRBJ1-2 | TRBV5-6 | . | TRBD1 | TGTGCCAGCAGCTGGGGACAGGGGGCGGGCTATGGCTACACCTTC | CASSWGQGAGYGYTF
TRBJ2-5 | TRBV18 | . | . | TGTGCCAGCTCTCGTAAGGGGTTGGAGACCCAGTACTTC | CASSRKGLETQYF
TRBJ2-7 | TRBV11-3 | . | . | TGTGCCAGCAGCTTGTCTTACGGAGACGAGCAGTACTTC | CASSLSYGDEQYF
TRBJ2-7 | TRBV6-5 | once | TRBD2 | TGTGCCAGCAGTTACGGGCGGGGACTATCCTACGAGCAGTACTTC | CASSYGRGLSYEQYF
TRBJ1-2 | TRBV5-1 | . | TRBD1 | TGCGCCAGCAGCCCCGACAGGGGAGCCTACACCTTC | CASSPDRGAYTF
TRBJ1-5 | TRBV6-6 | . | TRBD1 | TGTGCCAGCAGCTTTGACAGGGGGGGTCGTCAGCCCCAGCATTTT | CASSFDRGGRQPQHF
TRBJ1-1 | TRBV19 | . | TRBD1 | TGTGCCAGTAGTACGCCGGGACAGGTAAATGAAGCTTTCTTT | CASSTPGQVNEAFF
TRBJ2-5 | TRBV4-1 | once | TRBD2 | TGCGCCAGCAGCCAAAGCGGGGGCTTCGGGACCCAGTACTTC | CASSQSGGFGTQYF
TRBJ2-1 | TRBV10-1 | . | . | TGCGCCAGCAGTGAGTGGTCAGGCTCCTACAATGAGCAGTTCTTC | CASSEWSGSYNEQFF
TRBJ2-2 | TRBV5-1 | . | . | TGCGCCAGCAGCTCTTTTACTAGAACGGGTCGCACCGGGGAGCTGTTTTTT | CASSSFTRTGRTGELFF